This T cell receptor (beta chain) was observed in a study of cytomegalovirus exposure and HLA in healthy donors. Findings and limits, study-wide: According to an earlier analysis, most TCR beta V segments yielded productive rearrangements about 87% or about 30% of the time. An assumption of roughly uniform sequencing depth across donors underlay the presence/absence analyses. In a later analysis, donors in an Asian-associated ancestry cluster reportedly had fewer N-insertions in productive TCRs than the cohort mean. A later analysis linked a missense variant in DCLRE1C to the trimming of TCR beta V and J genes.

PCR used 60 Vbeta primers and 13 Jbeta primers. TCRdb's copy holds only in-frame clones and misses some; the assay was immunoSEQ multiplex PCR. The table lists more than 140,000 clones, more than 65% of them singletons, with approximately 5.7% in the top ten. The junction had 5 bases not matched to a gene; V was cut back by 10 bases and J by 2 bases. Germline V lookup: CDR1 LNHDA, CDR2 SQIVND (reference sequence). This CDR3 is built from 13 residues. The sample holds a few counts of this clone. Antigen: not known. Sample: PBMCs. The J gene is TRBJ2-3, the V gene TRBV19; TRBD1 matches at 8 bases. This receptor was taken from a man aged 25-40 years in good health and CMV-seropositive. CDR3 sequence (DNA): TGTGCCACACGACAGGGGTCCACAGATACGCAGTATTTT. It yields the protein CATRQGSTDTQYF.